This TCR beta chain appears in the sequencing data of a study of T cell changes during pregnancy in multiple sclerosis. Assay: immunoSEQ multiplex PCR; the TCRdb copy retains only in-frame clones and omits some. The sample holds approximately 43,000 clones, around 90% seen once. The V end lost 2 bases, the J end lost 9 bases, and 8 bases lay between the germline ends. Germline CDR1 reads MDHEN; CDR2 reads SYDVKM. The CDR3 consists of 12 residues. This sequence joins TRBV28 and TRBJ2-1; D is unresolved. This sequence originates from a female donor with multiple sclerosis, enrolled in a pregnancy study. Here the sequenced sample was CD8+ T cells from peripheral blood mononuclear cells, taken in the first trimester of pregnancy. CDR3 protein: CASSLARLEQFF. The CDR3 DNA follows: TGTGCCAGCAGTTTAGCGCGGCTTGAGCAGTTCTTC.